These 24 T cell receptor beta chains originate from one sample sequenced in a study of a mutant IDH1 vaccine in newly diagnosed glioma. Time point given: week 35, safety follow-up. The investigators gave 300 ug of mutant IDH1 20-mer peptide in each vaccine dose, together with topical imiquimod. Sequenced by immunoSEQ multiplex PCR; TCRdb stores in-frame clones only, minus some. The sample holds around 52,000 clones, 76% seen once. No antigen is known for these receptors. The specimen was PBMCs, collected from a glioma patient whose treatment included an IDH1 peptide vaccine. All receptors come from a man between 35 and 55 years old with glioma.

This sequence joins TRBV7-2 and TRBJ2-1; D gene unclear. The germline CDR1 and CDR2 sequences are SGHTA and FQGNSA. The CDR3 sequence is 13 residues long. Trimming took 0 bases from V and 5 from J, leaving 5 bases between them. In nucleotides, the CDR3 is TGTGCCAGCAGCTTAGCGTCGGACAATGAGCAGTTCTTC. This translates into CASSLASDNEQFF.

This clone was picked up a small number of times. The chain's CDR3 is CASSFFRDRVSGELFF. CDR3 coding DNA: TGTGCCAGCAGCTTCTTCCGGGACAGGGTTTCCGGGGAGCTGTTTTTT. The chain is built from TRBV11-2 and TRBJ2-2, with 9 bases matching TRBD1. The V gene's germline CDR1 is SGHAT and CDR2 FQNNGV. Germline trimming cut 3 bases from V and 6 bases from J; bases unmatched to any gene: 8. This CDR3 region has 16 residues.

This rearrangement joins TRBV9 to TRBJ2-2; 8 bases agree with TRBD2. CDR1 and CDR2 (germline): SGDLS, YYNGEE. CDR3 size: 18 residues. The V segment lost 7 bases and the J segment 7 bases; nucleotides outside the gene matches: 21. CDR3 sequence (DNA): TGTGCCAGCCCTAGAGGTGGGAGCGGGAGCCGGTCTCACGGGGAGCTGTTTTTT. It is translated as CASPRGGSGSRSHGELFF.

J is TRBJ2-1 and V is TRBV5-4, with TRBD2 matching 8 bases. V shed 2 bases and J 4 bases; nucleotides not matched to a gene: 5. This CDR3 has 15 residues. From germline, CDR1 is SGHNT and CDR2 YYREEE (reference sequence). The CDR3 bases are TGTGCCAGCAGCTTACCTAGCGGGCTATACAATGAGCAGTTCTTC. This codes for CASSLPSGLYNEQFF.

The J gene is TRBJ2-1, the V gene TRBV7-9; 12 bases match TRBD2. Germline V gene lookup returns CDR1 SEHNR and CDR2 FQNEAQ (reference sequence). Unmatched junction bases numbered 6, after V lost 5 bases and J lost 7 bases. This CDR3 region has 15 residues. Here the CDR3 reads CASSPLAGGVNEQFF. The CDR3 nucleotides read TGTGCCAGCAGCCCACTAGCGGGAGGAGTAAATGAGCAGTTCTTC.

The chain uses TRBV7-2 and TRBJ1-3; D possibly corresponds to TRBD1 (6 bases). V was pared by 6 bases and J by 1 base, with 13 bases between. CDR1 is SGHTA and CDR2 is FQGNSA in the germline V gene. This CDR3 region has 15 residues. The chain's CDR3 is CASSMTGGSGNTIYF. CDR3 in DNA: TGTGCCAGCAGTATGACAGGCGGGTCTGGAAACACCATATATTTT.

The CDR3 sequence is CASSLGGATEAFF. Written as DNA, the CDR3 is TGTGCCAGCAGCTTAGGGGGAGCCACTGAAGCTTTCTTT. This chain links TRBV13 with TRBJ1-1; D call uncertain. Trimming took 0 bases from V and 4 from J, leaving 6 bases between them. The germline V gene encodes CDR1 PRHDT and CDR2 FYEKMQ (reference sequence). This CDR3 has 13 residues.

About this clone: The sample carries other DNA sequences with the same CDR3. V and J are TRBV19 and TRBJ1-3; D is uncertain. V lost 6 bases, J lost 0 bases, and 9 bases lay in between. This CDR3 contains 14 residues. The germline V gene encodes CDR1 LNHDA and CDR2 SQIVND (reference sequence). CDR3 sequence reads: CASRAGSSGNTIYF. The DNA for the CDR3 is TGTGCCAGTAGAGCGGGCAGCTCTGGAAACACCATATATTTT.

This clone has a handful of counts. The genes are TRBV2 and TRBJ2-1, with TRBD2 matching 7 bases. V lost 2 bases to trimming and J lost 5 bases; unmatched junction nucleotides: 12. The CDR3 spans 17 residues. The germline V gene has CDR1 SNHLY and CDR2 FYNNEI. CDR3 sequence (DNA): TGTGCCAGCAGTGAATTAGGGGACTACTGGCCCAACAATGAGCAGTTCTTC. Amino acids: CASSELGDYWPNNEQFF.

The chain links TRBV28 to TRBJ2-7; the match to TRBD2 covers 8 bases. The CDR3 sequence is 15 residues long. V lost 6 bases to trimming and J lost 0 bases; unmatched junction nucleotides: 7. CDR1 and CDR2 from the germline V gene are MDHEN and SYDVKM. The CDR3 is CASSRAGGGSYEQYF. DNA for the CDR3: TGTGCCAGCAGCCGTGCGGGGGGAGGCTCCTACGAGCAGTACTTC.

J is TRBJ1-2 and V is TRBV10-3, with D possibly TRBD1 on 6 matching bases. Germline V CDR1 and CDR2: ENHRY, SYGVKD. The CDR3 spans 16 residues. Trimming shortened V by 3 bases and J by 2 bases, and 16 bases separated the two germline ends. The CDR3 loop reads CAISDPINRENYGYTF. In DNA, the CDR3 is TGTGCCATCAGTGACCCGATCAACAGGGAAAACTATGGCTACACCTTC.

This clone turned up a few times. This chain connects TRBV6-1 to TRBJ2-7, with D perhaps TRBD2 (5 bases). The CDR3 covers 14 residues. Germline assignment: CDR1 MNHNS and CDR2 SASEGT. Trimming shortened V by 7 bases and J by 0 bases, and 13 bases separated the two germline ends. The DNA of the CDR3 is TGTGCCAGCAACCCGGACTTCAACTCCTACGAGCAGTACTTC. The encoded protein is CASNPDFNSYEQYF.

The rearrangement uses TRBV10-3 and TRBJ1-1; D uncertain. This CDR3 is 13 amino acids long. The germline gives CDR1 ENHRY, CDR2 SYGVKD. Trimming stripped 2 bases from V and 0 bases from J, with 4 bases between. The CDR3 is CAISEAVNTEAFF. For the CDR3, the DNA is TGTGCCATCAGTGAGGCGGTGAACACTGAAGCTTTCTTT.

This chain connects TRBV2 to TRBJ2-2, with 7 bases aligning to TRBD2. Germline V gene lookup returns CDR1 SNHLY and CDR2 FYNNEI. Trimming at V came to 2 bases and at J to 3 bases, leaving 18 bases not matched to a gene. The CDR3 runs 20 residues. CDR3 nucleotide sequence: TGTGCCAGCAGTGAATTTGTAAATGTGAACCGCGGGAGAGACACCGGGGAGCTGTTTTTT. It yields the protein CASSEFVNVNRGRDTGELFF.

The chain joins TRBV9 to TRBJ1-4; 7 bases map to TRBD1. Germline trimming cut 2 bases from V and 0 bases from J; bases unmatched to any gene: 4. Germline assignment: CDR1 SGDLS and CDR2 YYNGEE. CDR3 length: 16 residues. CDR3 sequence reads: CASSVGDSSTNEKLFF. CDR3 DNA sequence: TGTGCCAGCAGCGTGGGGGACAGCTCAACTAATGAAAAACTGTTTTTT. Complete variable domain (other parts from reference TRBV9 and TRBJ1-4): DSGVTQTPKHLITATGQRVTLRCSPRSGDLSVYWYQQSLDQGLQFLIQYYNGEERAKGNILERFSAQQFPDLHSELNLSSLELGDSALYFCASSVGDSSTNEKLFFGSGTQLSVL.

The CDR3 DNA reads TGTGCCAGCAGCGTAGGGTTTACAGGGGGCGAGGGGAGCCACCCCCGAAACACTGAAGCTTTCTTT. Protein product: CASSVGFTGGEGSHPRNTEAFF. This chain uses TRBV9 with TRBJ1-1, with 9 positions matching TRBD1. CDR1 is SGDLS, CDR2 YYNGEE, per germline. Trimming took 0 bases from V and 2 from J; bases not matched to a gene: 23. This CDR3 spans 22 amino acids.

The gene calls are TRBV25-1 and TRBJ2-3; maybe TRBD2 (5 bases). V lost 3 bases and J 3 bases, leaving 7 bases between the germline ends. Looked up from germline, CDR1 is MGHDK and CDR2 is SYGVNS. The CDR3 totals 13 residues. CDR3 bases: TGTGCCAGCAGTGACGCGGGTACAGATACGCAGTATTTT. Translating it yields CASSDAGTDTQYF.

The chain employs TRBV5-8 and TRBJ2-1; 10 bases are shared with TRBD2. CDR3 length: 14 amino acids. Germline V gives CDR1 SGHTS, CDR2 YDEGEE. Trimming took 5 bases from V and 10 from J; bases not matched to a gene: 9. CDR3 in amino acids: CASSSGTSAGEQFF. The CDR3 DNA is TGTGCCAGCAGTTCCGGGACTAGCGCAGGGGAGCAGTTCTTC.

This chain uses TRBV27 with TRBJ1-5; TRBD1 is a possible D gene (5 bases). The CDR3 is 12 amino acids. V gave up 3 bases and J gave up 6 bases, with 6 bases separating them. CDR1 and CDR2 (germline): MNHEY, SMNVEV (reference sequence). For the CDR3, the DNA is TGTGCCAGCAGTTTTGGGGGTCAGCCCCAGCATTTT. Protein product: CASSFGGQPQHF.

This chain joins TRBV12-5 and TRBJ1-4; no clear D gene. Per the germline V gene, CDR1 is LGHNT and CDR2 is FRNRAP. The CDR3 runs to 14 residues. Trimming stripped 3 bases from V and 2 bases from J, with 7 bases between. This CDR3 reads CASGFWATNEKLFF. CDR3 nucleotide sequence: TGTGCTAGTGGTTTTTGGGCGACTAATGAAAAACTGTTTTTT.

The J gene is TRBJ2-7, the V gene TRBV7-2; D may match TRBD1 or TRBD2 (5 bases each). Between the trimmed V and J ends, which lost 3 bases and 0 bases, there was a span of 6 bases. The CDR3 is 13 residues long. CDR1 and CDR2 (germline): SGHTA, FQGNSA. The CDR3 spells CASSLGVSYEQYV. In DNA, the CDR3 is TGTGCCAGCAGCTTGGGGGTCTCCTACGAGCAGTACGTC.

The chain joins TRBV6-1 to TRBJ2-7; 8 bases are shared with TRBD1. The CDR3 loop spans 15 amino acids. After removal of 9 bases from V and 0 bases from J, the junction contained 10 bases not matched to a gene. CDR1 and CDR2 (germline): MNHNS, SASEGT. The chain's CDR3 is CASTWAGGFSYEQYF. The CDR3 coding sequence is TGTGCCAGTACCTGGGCAGGGGGCTTCTCCTACGAGCAGTACTTC.

V is TRBV2 and J is TRBJ2-7; 7 nucleotides line up with TRBD2. Germline V CDR1 and CDR2: SNHLY, FYNNEI. The CDR3 consists of 15 residues. Trimming cost V 6 bases and J 0 bases; bases outside gene matches: 8. The chain's CDR3 is CASSLGGEGSYEQYV. Written as DNA, the CDR3 is TGTGCCAGCAGCTTAGGCGGGGAGGGCTCCTACGAGCAGTACGTC.

V and J are TRBV7-2 and TRBJ2-3, with D possibly matching TRBD2 (7 bases). Germline lookup yields CDR1 SGHTA and CDR2 FQGNSA. Trimming stripped 8 bases from V and 2 bases from J, with 20 bases between. The CDR3 runs 16 residues. The CDR3 here is CASRQETSATTDTQYF. Written as DNA, the CDR3 is TGTGCCAGCCGACAGGAAACTAGCGCAACCACAGATACGCAGTATTTT.